The 21 T cell receptor beta chains reported below all come from one sample, sequenced in a study of T-cell reconstitution after alpha-beta-depleted transplantation in children. Unique molecular identifiers featured in how the TCRbeta library was prepared. MiXCR was run by TCRdb on the PCR reads, yielding one entry per CDR3 protein. The sample has 95,000 to 150,000 distinct CDR3 sequences; about 21% are singletons. The sequencing here drew on PBMCs, mostly from graft donor cells, taken 180 days after TCRalphabeta/CD19-depleted stem cell transplant. The receptor set was obtained from a male patient aged 2 to 9 who had a stem cell transplant for chronic granulomatous disease, so the T cells may come from the graft donor.

This clonotype was observed a handful of times. This rearrangement joins TRBV5-1 to TRBJ2-7, with 13 positions matching TRBD2. The germline CDR1 and CDR2 sequences are SGHRS and YFSETQ. This CDR3 contains 15 residues. The V segment lost 0 bases and the J segment 4 bases; nucleotides outside the gene matches: 1. The CDR3 region is CASSLVGLAGYEQYF. CDR3 coding DNA: TGCGCCAGCAGCTTGGTGGGACTAGCGGGGTACGAGCAGTACTTC.

Details on this clonotype: A clone one base away is much larger, so this may be a read error. V usage is TRBV12-3 or TRBV12-4 and J usage is TRBJ2-6; the D is unclear. V was clipped by 6 bases and J by 0 bases, with 6 bases between them. There are 14 residues in the CDR3. The CDR3 here is CASRQSSGANVLTF. The CDR3 DNA is TGTGCCAGCAGACAGAGCTCTGGGGCCAACGTCCTGACTTTC.

This clonotype showed up many times. The V gene is TRBV5-1, the J gene TRBJ2-7, with 7 bases identical to TRBD2. Germline V gene data show CDR1 as SGHRS and CDR2 as YFSETQ. This CDR3 has 14 amino acids. The V gene end was trimmed by 4 bases and the J gene end by 2 bases; junction bases not matched to a gene: 6. The CDR3 sequence is CASSLERGTYEQYF. The DNA of the CDR3 is TGCGCCAGCAGCCTAGAGCGGGGCACCTACGAGCAGTACTTC.

The chain joins TRBV20-1 to TRBJ2-5; 7 nucleotides match TRBD2. Trimming removed 5 bases from V and 2 bases from J; junction bases left unmatched: 8. The CDR3 consists of 14 residues. Germline V lookup: CDR1 DFQATT, CDR2 SNEGSKA (reference sequence). Here the CDR3 reads CSAFAGELQETQYF. DNA for the CDR3: TGCAGTGCTTTCGCGGGGGAGCTACAAGAGACCCAGTACTTC.

This rearrangement joins TRBV6-5 to TRBJ1-6; no definite D call. CDR1 and CDR2 (germline): MNHEY, SVGAGI. This CDR3 has 15 residues. V was pared by 2 bases and J by 7 bases, with 12 bases between. The DNA of the CDR3 is TGTGCCAGCAGTTACCGGGGAGACGGAAATTCACCCCTCCACTTT. Translated: CASSYRGDGNSPLHF.

This clonotype was counted once. This chain connects TRBV5-1 to TRBJ2-1, with 7 bases aligning to TRBD2. The CDR3 is 14 residues long. Germline V gene data show CDR1 as SGHRS and CDR2 as YFSETQ. V trimming: 7 bases; J trimming: 4 bases; junction bases outside the gene matches: 8. In nucleotides, the CDR3 is TGCGCCAGCCGAAGCGGGACTTATTACAATGAGCAGTTCTTC. Translating it yields CASRSGTYYNEQFF.

A few counts support this clonotype. The J gene is TRBJ2-7, the V gene TRBV15, with TRBD2 matching over 7 bases. After removal of 3 bases from V and 2 bases from J, the junction contained 4 bases not matched to a gene. CDR3 length: 14 residues. The germline V gene encodes CDR1 LNHNV and CDR2 YYDKDF (reference sequence). Here the CDR3 DNA reads TGTGCCACCAGCAGCCCTAGCGGCCCCTACGAGCAGTACTTC. It translates to CATSSPSGPYEQYF.

The rearrangement links TRBV11-1 to TRBJ1-5, with D uncertain. Trimming removed 2 bases from V and 3 bases from J, with 8 bases in between. Germline V gives CDR1 SGHAT, CDR2 FQDESV (reference sequence). This CDR3 contains 14 residues. For the CDR3, the DNA is TGTGCCAGCAGCTTACCTCGGCCCAATCAGCCCCAGCATTTT. Protein sequence: CASSLPRPNQPQHF.

V is TRBV6-1 and J is TRBJ2-7; TRBD2 agrees at 9 bases. The CDR3 runs 15 residues. V lost 3 bases to trimming and J lost 0 bases; unmatched junction nucleotides: 3. The V gene's germline CDR1 is MNHNS and CDR2 SASEGT. CDR3 sequence reads: CASSDSGSPSYEQYF. The CDR3 DNA follows: TGTGCCAGCAGTGATAGCGGGAGCCCCTCCTACGAGCAGTACTTC.

The chain has TRBV5-5 and TRBJ2-2; weak D call: TRBD2 (7 bases). Trimming took 5 bases from V and 6 from J, leaving 17 bases between them. The CDR3 is 15 residues long. From germline, CDR1 is SGHKS and CDR2 YYEKEE (reference sequence). This chain's CDR3 is CASRQTRGAPGELFF. Here the CDR3 DNA reads TGTGCCAGCAGACAAACACGGGGGGCTCCCGGGGAGCTGTTTTTT.

The table lists this clonotype with many counts. V and J are TRBV7-8 and TRBJ2-1; 12 bases line up with TRBD1. The ends lost 1 base at V and 8 bases at J; junction bases unmatched: 3. Looked up from germline, CDR1 is SGHVS and CDR2 is FQNEAQ. This CDR3 is 15 amino acids long. The CDR3 region has the DNA TGTGCCAGCAGCTTAGGGGACAGGGGGCTTGATGAGCAGTTCTTC. Translating gives CASSLGDRGLDEQFF.

This clonotype was recorded at least ten times. The chain carries TRBV29-1 and TRBJ2-5; no clear D. CDR1 and CDR2 from the germline V gene are SQVTM and ANQGSEA. Trimming took off 3 bases at V and 10 bases at J, with 9 bases between the two ends. The CDR3 runs to 10 residues. The CDR3 loop reads CSVESFGQYF. The CDR3 coding sequence is TGCAGCGTTGAGAGTTTTGGCCAGTACTTC. Full variable domain (rest looked up from reference TRBV29-1 and TRBJ2-5): SAVISQKPSRDICQRGTSLTIQCQVDSQVTMMFWYRQQPGQSLTLIATANQGSEATYESGFVIDKFPISRPNLTFSTLTVSNMSPEDSSIYLCSVESFGQYFGPGTRLLVL.

In its sample, this clonotype was seen many times. The chain employs TRBV20-1 and TRBJ2-7, with 7 bases that match TRBD2. Germline loops: CDR1 DFQATT, CDR2 SNEGSKA (reference sequence). The CDR3 consists of 13 residues. V lost 6 bases and J lost 2; bases outside the gene matches: 7. CDR3 loop: CSASSGEPYEQYF. DNA of the CDR3: TGCAGTGCATCCAGCGGGGAACCCTACGAGCAGTACTTC.

This clonotype was recorded at least ten times. The chain combines TRBV29-1 with TRBJ2-1; 9 bases are a match to TRBD1. The CDR3 totals 15 residues. The V segment lost 6 bases and the J segment 4 bases; nucleotides outside the gene matches: 10. Germline CDR1 is SQVTM and CDR2 is ANQGSEA. The CDR3 is CSVAAGTGRYNEQFF. The DNA for the CDR3 is TGCAGCGTCGCCGCCGGGACAGGGCGATACAATGAGCAGTTCTTC.

This clonotype was recorded only once. A much larger clonotype is one base distant, so this may be a read error. The chain has TRBV29-1 and TRBJ2-7; the match to TRBD1 covers 8 bases. The CDR3 length is 13 residues. Trimming removed 2 bases from V and 0 bases from J; junction bases left unmatched: 0. Germline-derived CDR1 and CDR2 are SQVTM and ANQGSEA. CDR3 sequence (DNA): TGCAGCGTTGAAACAGGGGGCTCCTACGAGCAGTACTTC. It is translated as CSVETGGSYEQYF.

There are many counts of this clonotype. The chain combines TRBV27 with TRBJ2-2; D gene ambiguous. Germline loops: CDR1 MNHEY, CDR2 SMNVEV (reference sequence). The CDR3 length is 12 residues. Trimming stripped 0 bases from V and 6 bases from J, with 2 bases between. The CDR3 DNA reads as TGTGCCAGCAGTTTATCGGCCGGGGAGCTGTTTTTT. It yields the protein CASSLSAGELFF.

The chain employs TRBV20-1 and TRBJ2-1; no firm D call. The CDR3 length is 13 residues. V lost 6 bases and J lost 5, with 14 bases in between. Germline values: CDR1 DFQATT, CDR2 SNEGSKA (reference sequence). The CDR3 reads CSATTRRNNEQFF. The CDR3 DNA sequence: TGCAGTGCCACTACGCGGCGGAACAATGAGCAGTTCTTC.

The chain carries TRBV4-2 and TRBJ2-7; D gene unclear. Trimming cost V 0 bases and J 6 bases, with 12 bases left between them. Germline V gene data show CDR1 as LGHNA and CDR2 as YNFKEQ. The CDR3 loop spans 14 amino acids. Here the CDR3 DNA reads TGTGCCAGCAGCCAAGAGGCCCTTGTTGGCGAGCAGTACTTC. It yields the protein CASSQEALVGEQYF.

V is TRBV7-9 and J is TRBJ1-4; TRBD1 might be the D (5 bases). Germline V CDR1 and CDR2: SEHNR, FQNEAQ (reference sequence). V was pared by 9 bases and J by 0 bases, with 11 bases between. CDR3 length: 14 residues. Written as DNA, the CDR3 is TGTGCCAGAAGCGAGGGGCCAACTAATGAAAAACTGTTTTTT. It is translated as CARSEGPTNEKLFF.

This clonotype has a count of ten or more. The rearrangement joins TRBV25-1 to TRBJ2-1, with 9 bases lining up with TRBD2. Looked up from germline, CDR1 is MGHDK and CDR2 is SYGVNS. The V segment lost 2 bases and the J segment 2 bases; nucleotides outside the gene matches: 1. The CDR3 extends over 15 amino acids. The CDR3: CASSELAGTYNEQFF. The DNA for the CDR3 is TGTGCCAGCAGTGAACTAGCGGGGACCTACAATGAGCAGTTCTTC.

In this sample, this clonotype turned up a few times. The CDR3 is CASSASWVAGSETQYF. In DNA form, the CDR3 reads TGTGCCAGCAGCGCCAGTTGGGTAGCGGGGTCAGAGACCCAGTACTTC. The chain uses TRBV12-3 or TRBV12-4 and TRBJ2-5, with TRBD2 matching over 8 bases. The CDR3 covers 16 residues. J was trimmed by 4 bases and V by 6 bases; bases with no gene match: 13.